Listed here are 27 T cell receptor beta chains from one sample, sequenced in a study of radiation and T cells in renal cell carcinoma. Generated by immunoSEQ multiplex PCR, the TCRdb table keeps only in-frame clones and is missing some. The sample includes some 50,000 clones, approximately 80% of them seen just once. Time point denoted: baseline pretreatment blood. Indicated treatment: 15 Gy SBRT to primary tumor, nephrectomy 4 weeks later. The sequencing here drew on blood, taken from a patient whose treatment included radiotherapy and nephrectomy. Receptors originate from a woman aged 70-85 years with renal cell carcinoma.

The V gene is TRBV30, the J gene TRBJ1-5, with 8 bases fitting TRBD1. J was trimmed by 7 bases and V by 1 base; bases with no gene match: 3. Germline V gene sequence: CDR1 GTSNPN, CDR2 SVGIG (reference sequence). This CDR3 is 13 amino acids long. In DNA, the CDR3 is TGTGCCTGGAGTGGGACAGGGAGCCAGCCCCAGCATTTT. This sequence encodes CAWSGTGSQPQHF.

V gene TRBV4-1 combines with J gene TRBJ2-5; perhaps D is TRBD1 or TRBD2 (5 bases each). V gave up 1 base and J gave up 5 bases, with 20 bases separating them. The CDR3 has 17 amino acids. Germline V lookup: CDR1 MGHRA, CDR2 YSYEKL. The CDR3 DNA reads TGCGCCAGCAGCCAAGGGACGACTGACGGGGCCGGGGAGACCCAGTACTTC. Its protein is CASSQGTTDGAGETQYF.

The chain joins TRBV9 to TRBJ1-1, with TRBD1 identical over 10 bases. CDR1 and CDR2 (germline): SGDLS, YYNGEE. The CDR3 spans 14 residues. The junction had 3 bases not matched to a gene; V was cut back by 4 bases and J by 3 bases. CDR3 sequence: CASSTGQGDTEAFF. The CDR3, as DNA: TGTGCCAGCAGCACTGGACAGGGGGACACTGAAGCTTTCTTT.

This clone was detected once. V and J are TRBV6-5 and TRBJ2-7, with a weak D call TRBD2 (5 bases). The germline CDR1 and CDR2 sequences are MNHEY and SVGAGI. The V gene lost 6 bases and the J gene lost 4 bases, with 19 bases spanning the gap. This CDR3 has 15 amino acids. The CDR3 DNA sequence: TGTGCCAGCAGACCCGCGGAGGTTGGTGTTTACGAGCAGTACTTC. Translating gives CASRPAEVGVYEQYF.

The CDR3 sequence: CASSLATGFGNQPQHF. The CDR3 DNA reads as TGTGCCAGCAGCTTAGCCACAGGTTTTGGCAATCAGCCCCAGCATTTT. The chain uses TRBV7-9 and TRBJ1-5; a weak D match, TRBD1 (5 bases). The CDR3 is 16 amino acids. CDR1 is SEHNR and CDR2 is FQNEAQ in the germline V gene (reference sequence). The V end lost 0 bases, the J end lost 2 bases, and 11 bases lay between the germline ends.

The chain combines TRBV5-1 with TRBJ1-1; 7 nucleotides line up with TRBD1. V was clipped by 2 bases and J by 3 bases; unmatched bases: 4. The CDR3 sequence is 14 residues long. Germline CDR1 is SGHRS and CDR2 is YFSETQ. CDR3 DNA: TGCGCCAGCAGCTTTAACAGGGGAGACACTGAAGCTTTCTTT. Translating gives CASSFNRGDTEAFF.

In nucleotides, the CDR3 is TGTGCCAGCAGGGGGATAGCAGGAAACAACTATGGCTACACCTTC. Residues: CASRGIAGNNYGYTF. The genes are TRBV11-1 and TRBJ1-2; D call uncertain. From germline, CDR1 is SGHAT and CDR2 FQDESV (reference sequence). V was trimmed by 6 bases and J by 2 bases, leaving 16 bases between them. The CDR3 is 15 residues long. The full variable domain, completed using reference TRBV11-1 and TRBJ1-2, is EAEVAQSPRYKITEKSQAVAFWCDPISGHATLYWYRQILGQGPELLVQFQDESVVDDSQLPKDRFSAERLKGVDSTLKIQPAELGDSAMYLCASRGIAGNNYGYTFGSGTRLTVV.

This chain uses TRBV19 with TRBJ1-1, with 8 bases lining up with TRBD1. The germline V gene has CDR1 LNHDA and CDR2 SQIVND (reference sequence). The CDR3 length is 13 residues. V gave up 4 bases and J gave up 14 bases; unmatched junction bases: 12. CDR3 nucleotide sequence: TGTGCCAGTAGTAAATTGGACAGGGCCAAGGGGTTCTTT. Protein: CASSKLDRAKGFF.

The chain carries TRBV6-5 and TRBJ2-3, with unresolved D. V dropped 5 bases and J dropped 6 bases, with 12 bases sitting between them. The CDR3 is 13 residues long. Germline assignment: CDR1 MNHEY and CDR2 SVGAGI. The CDR3: CASSPRSPDTQYF. The CDR3 region has the DNA TGTGCCAGCAGTCCCCGCTCTCCCGATACGCAGTATTTT.

The CDR3 coding sequence is TGTGCCAGCCAGGCCGGGGGGGCCTACGAGCAGTACTTC. The encoded protein is CASQAGGAYEQYF. The rearrangement links TRBV6-1 to TRBJ2-7; TRBD2 aligns across 8 bases. The trim removed 8 bases at V and 2 bases at J, leaving 5 bases unmatched. This CDR3 has 13 amino acids. CDR1 and CDR2 from the germline V gene are MNHNS and SASEGT.

This chain connects TRBV10-1 to TRBJ2-3, with 10 bases aligning to TRBD1. Germline-derived CDR1 and CDR2 are WNHNN and SYGVQD (reference sequence). The CDR3 spans 18 residues. The V gene end was trimmed by 2 bases and the J gene end by 3 bases; junction bases not matched to a gene: 11. The CDR3 nucleotides are TGCGCCAGCAGTGAGACCCCCGGACAGGGGGGAGGAACAGATACGCAGTATTTT. It translates to CASSETPGQGGGTDTQYF.

Notes on this clone: A read error may account for a junction end that differs from germline. The CDR3 sequence is CASSRLANTGELFF. The CDR3 DNA sequence: TGTGCCAGCAGTAGACTAGCGAATACCGGGGAGCTGTTTTTT. This chain joins TRBV6-5 and TRBJ2-2; 8 bases match TRBD2. The germline gives CDR1 MNHEY, CDR2 SVGAGI. CDR3 length: 14 residues.

The chain uses TRBV6-5 and TRBJ2-3; D is undetermined. The ends were cut back, 5 bases at V and 3 bases at J, with 9 bases in the middle. CDR1 is MNHEY and CDR2 is SVGAGI in the germline V gene. The CDR3 runs 13 residues. In DNA, the CDR3 is TGTGCCAGCAGTCCCTACACGACAGATACGCAGTATTTT. Protein product: CASSPYTTDTQYF.

V and J are TRBV18 and TRBJ2-5; either TRBD1 or TRBD2 may fit D (5 bases each). The V end was cut by 5 bases, the J end by 1 base, with 8 bases between. The CDR3 length is 13 residues. The germline V gene has CDR1 KGHSH and CDR2 LQKENI. The CDR3 loop is CASSGTVQETQYF. The CDR3 DNA is TGTGCCAGCTCAGGGACGGTCCAAGAGACCCAGTACTTC. Complete variable domain (other parts from reference TRBV18 and TRBJ2-5): NAGVMQNPRHLVRRRGQEARLRCSPMKGHSHVYWYRQLPEEGLKFMVYLQKENIIDESGMPKERFSAEFPKEGPSILRIQQVVRGDSAAYFCASSGTVQETQYFGPGTRLLVL.

The gene calls are TRBV4-1 and TRBJ2-1; maybe TRBD2 (6 bases). Per the germline V gene, CDR1 is MGHRA and CDR2 is YSYEKL. The CDR3 is made up of 16 amino acids. The V end lost 0 bases, the J end lost 3 bases, and 12 bases lay between the germline ends. DNA for the CDR3: TGCGCCAGCAGCCAAGATCTAACGGGGGTCTACAATGAGCAGTTCTTC. It yields the protein CASSQDLTGVYNEQFF.

This clone was observed a single time. The V gene is TRBV6-1, the J gene TRBJ1-5; possibly TRBD1 for D (6 bases). This CDR3 is built from 16 residues. Trimming removed 3 bases at V and 5 bases at J, with 17 bases between. Germline V gives CDR1 MNHNS, CDR2 SASEGT. CDR3 nucleotide sequence: TGTGCCAGCAGTGATCAGGGGCAAAGGGGCGATCAGCCCCAGCATTTT. It is translated as CASSDQGQRGDQPQHF.

CDR3: CASGQGMNEKLFF. CDR3 nucleotides: TGTGCCAGCGGACAGGGGATGAATGAAAAACTGTTTTTT. The chain carries TRBV19 and TRBJ1-4; 9 nucleotides match TRBD1. This CDR3 region has 13 residues. With 9 bases clipped from V and 5 bases from J, the junction kept 4 bases outside the gene matches. Germline CDR1 is LNHDA and CDR2 is SQIVND (reference sequence).

The chain has TRBV2 and TRBJ1-1; 7 bases are shared with TRBD1. CDR1 and CDR2 (germline): SNHLY, FYNNEI. V was clipped by 4 bases and J by 2 bases; unmatched bases: 4. The CDR3 loop spans 14 amino acids. CDR3: CASSGQGFNTEAFF. The CDR3 region has the DNA TGTGCCAGCAGTGGACAGGGATTCAACACTGAAGCTTTCTTT.

The chain links TRBV6-5 to TRBJ2-7; D not certain. Trimming left V 4 bases short and J 3 bases short, with 4 bases between. Germline loops: CDR1 MNHEY, CDR2 SVGAGI. The CDR3 runs 11 residues. The CDR3 nucleotides read TGTGCCAGCAGTTCCCTCTACGAGCAGTACTTC. Protein sequence: CASSSLYEQYF.

V usage is TRBV25-1 and J usage is TRBJ1-4; D uncertain. V lost 0 bases to trimming and J lost 8 bases, with 22 bases between them. The CDR3 loop spans 18 amino acids. Per germline, CDR1 MGHDK and CDR2 SYGVNS. The CDR3 loop is CASSEYTVLNSVGEKLFF. CDR3 DNA sequence: TGTGCCAGCAGTGAATATACGGTCCTCAACAGCGTCGGCGAAAAACTGTTTTTT.

This clone is a singleton in its sample. J is TRBJ2-1 and V is TRBV11-3; weak D call: TRBD1 (6 bases). Trimming removed 1 base from V and 5 bases from J, with 12 bases in between. CDR3 length: 15 residues. Germline V gene sequence: CDR1 SGHNT, CDR2 YENEEA. This CDR3 reads CASSLGWGPNNEQFF. The CDR3 DNA sequence: TGTGCCAGCAGCTTAGGTTGGGGGCCGAACAATGAGCAGTTCTTC.

This clone was seen a handful of times. The chain is built from TRBV30 and TRBJ1-1, with D possibly TRBD1 on 6 matching bases. The germline V gene encodes CDR1 GTSNPN and CDR2 SVGIG (reference sequence). This CDR3 is 11 amino acids long. Trimming cost V 0 bases and J 11 bases, with 10 bases left between them. CDR3 loop: CAWSVNRAAFF. The DNA for the CDR3 is TGTGCCTGGAGTGTAAACAGGGCGGCTTTCTTT.

The chain couples TRBV6-5 to TRBJ2-3; TRBD2 agrees at 8 bases. Unmatched junction bases numbered 9, after V lost 5 bases and J lost 11 bases. This CDR3 region has 13 residues. The germline V gene encodes CDR1 MNHEY and CDR2 SVGAGI. CDR3 in amino acids: CASSPPPGGRQYF. In DNA form, the CDR3 reads TGTGCCAGCAGTCCACCTCCGGGAGGGCGGCAGTATTTT.

This chain connects TRBV6-5 to TRBJ2-3; D tentatively reads TRBD1 or TRBD2 (5 bases each). The CDR3 has 14 residues. CDR1 is MNHEY, CDR2 SVGAGI, per germline. V was pared by 6 bases and J by 8 bases, with 18 bases between. This CDR3 reads CASSEGSGAGTQYF. The CDR3 bases are TGTGCCAGCAGCGAGGGGAGTGGGGCGGGTACGCAGTATTTT.

The chain recombines TRBV29-1 with TRBJ1-1; D ambiguous. CDR1 SQVTM and CDR2 ANQGSEA come from the germline V gene. The CDR3 sequence is 11 residues long. With 2 bases removed from V and 2 bases from J, the gap between germline ends came to 3 bases. The CDR3 here is CSVELNTEAFF. CDR3 nucleotide sequence: TGCAGCGTTGAACTCAACACTGAAGCTTTCTTT.

The rearrangement links TRBV27 to TRBJ2-7, with 8 bases matching TRBD1. Germline V lookup: CDR1 MNHEY, CDR2 SMNVEV (reference sequence). V was pared by 4 bases and J by 0 bases, with 2 bases of the junction left unmatched. The CDR3 has 14 residues. CDR3 bases: TGTGCCAGCAGTTGGGACAGGTTCTCCTACGAGCAGTACTTC. Protein product: CASSWDRFSYEQYF.

This clone was observed a few times. The CDR3 protein is CASRRTGGAFF. CDR3 in DNA: TGTGCCAGCAGGCGGACTGGGGGAGCTTTCTTT. V is TRBV2 and J is TRBJ1-1, with D perhaps TRBD1 (5 bases). The germline gives CDR1 SNHLY, CDR2 FYNNEI. CDR3 size: 11 residues. V gave up 6 bases and J gave up 10 bases, with 12 bases separating them.